The 32 T cell receptor beta chains reported below all come from one sample, sequenced in a study of T-cell reconstitution after alpha-beta-depleted transplantation in children. Unique molecular identifiers featured in how the TCRbeta library was prepared. TCRdb reprocessed the PCR reads via MiXCR and lists one record per CDR3 protein. The table includes 610,000 or so distinct CDR3 sequences, more than 20% detected once. The material sequenced was PBMCs, taken before TCRalphabeta/CD19-depleted stem cell transplant. The source of these receptors is a boy in the first two years of life with Wiskott-Aldrich syndrome, due to receive a stem cell transplant.

V gene TRBV20-1 combines with J gene TRBJ1-2; a possible D gene is TRBD1 (5 bases). The CDR3 length is 11 residues. Germline loops: CDR1 DFQATT, CDR2 SNEGSKA (reference sequence). Trimming removed 3 bases at V and 7 bases at J, with 9 bases between. CDR3 residues: CSARGRSGYTF. The DNA of the CDR3 is TGCAGTGCTAGGGGGCGGAGTGGCTACACCTTC.

The CDR3 bases are TGTGCCAGCAGTTTGCTAGGGGAGAACTATGGCTACACCTTC. Protein: CASSLLGENYGYTF. The chain employs TRBV28 and TRBJ1-2, with a tentative D call TRBD1 (5 bases). Deletions cut 3 bases from V and 2 bases from J, with 10 bases between. Germline loops: CDR1 MDHEN, CDR2 SYDVKM. This CDR3 comprises 14 residues.

This chain links TRBV5-1 with TRBJ2-1; 9 bases agree with TRBD2. This CDR3 is 15 amino acids long. With 5 bases clipped from V and 6 bases from J, the junction kept 9 bases outside the gene matches. The V gene's germline CDR1 is SGHRS and CDR2 YFSETQ. The CDR3 nucleotides read TGCGCCAGCAGATTTAGCGGGAGAGGCTCCAATGAGCAGTTCTTC. Protein product: CASRFSGRGSNEQFF. The whole variable domain, filled in from reference TRBV5-1 and TRBJ2-1, reads KAGVTQTPRYLIKTRGQQVTLSCSPISGHRSVSWYQQTPGQGLQFLFEYFSETQRNKGNFPGRFSGRQFSNSRSEMNVSTLELGDSALYLCASRFSGRGSNEQFFGPGTRLTVL.

The chain links TRBV5-6 to TRBJ1-5, with 10 bases that match TRBD1. After removal of 4 bases from V and 3 bases from J, the junction contained 7 bases not matched to a gene. From germline, CDR1 is SGHDT and CDR2 YYEEEE. The CDR3 loop spans 16 amino acids. This chain's CDR3 is CASSEDRGRLNQPQHF. CDR3 nucleotide sequence: TGTGCCAGCAGCGAAGACAGGGGGCGCCTCAATCAGCCCCAGCATTTT.

This rearrangement joins TRBV7-3 to TRBJ2-7, with D unclear. This CDR3 has 13 residues. Germline V CDR1 and CDR2: SGHTA, FQGTGA. Trimming took 5 bases from V and 3 from J, leaving 11 bases between them. The CDR3 protein is CASSLSPIYEQYF. The DNA for the CDR3 is TGTGCCAGCAGCCTTAGCCCTATCTACGAGCAGTACTTC.

V and J are TRBV15 and TRBJ1-2; D call uncertain. The CDR3 length is 16 residues. Germline CDR1 and CDR2: LNHNV and YYDKDF (reference sequence). V lost 0 bases and J 3 bases, leaving 14 bases between the germline ends. As DNA, the CDR3 is TGTGCCACCAGCAGAGACGCAGGACGGAATTACTATGGCTACACCTTC. It yields the protein CATSRDAGRNYYGYTF.

This chain connects TRBV9 to TRBJ2-1; D might be TRBD1 (6 bases). Trimming pared 0 bases from V and 7 bases from J, leaving 14 bases between. The CDR3 has 15 residues. Germline CDR1 reads SGDLS; CDR2 reads YYNGEE. The CDR3 loop is CASSVGRSRGNEQFF. The CDR3 DNA reads TGTGCCAGCAGCGTAGGGCGGTCTAGGGGGAATGAGCAGTTCTTC.

This clonotype appeared a few times. The V gene is TRBV20-1, the J gene TRBJ2-7; 9 bases match TRBD1. Unmatched junction bases numbered 7, after V lost 0 bases and J lost 7 bases. CDR1 and CDR2 from the germline V gene are DFQATT and SNEGSKA (reference sequence). This CDR3 contains 14 residues. The DNA for the CDR3 is TGCAGTGCTAGAGAAAACAGGGGGCTTTGGGAGCAGTACTTC. This encodes CSARENRGLWEQYF.

V is TRBV20-1 and J is TRBJ2-3; tentatively, D is TRBD2 (6 bases). The germline CDR1 and CDR2 sequences are DFQATT and SNEGSKA (reference sequence). This CDR3 is built from 14 residues. Between the trimmed V and J ends, which lost 1 base and 2 bases, there was a span of 10 bases. For the CDR3, the DNA is TGCAGTGCTAGAGGACGGGGACTCACAGATACGCAGTATTTT. Encoded protein: CSARGRGLTDTQYF.

The V and J genes are TRBV7-2 and TRBJ1-5, with D maybe TRBD1 (5 bases). The V gene lost 2 bases and the J gene lost 7 bases, with 21 bases spanning the gap. The germline V gene encodes CDR1 SGHTA and CDR2 FQGNSA. There are 17 residues in the CDR3. The CDR3 DNA is TGTGCCAGCAGCTTAATAAGGGCCAAGGGCAGGGCGCAGCCCCAGCATTTT. Translated: CASSLIRAKGRAQPQHF.

J is TRBJ2-1 and V is TRBV27; 11 bases are shared with TRBD2. Losses at the gene ends were 1 base for V and 4 bases for J; bases not matched to a gene: 3. Germline CDR1 reads MNHEY; CDR2 reads SMNVEV (reference sequence). This CDR3 comprises 16 residues. Here the CDR3 reads CASSLFSGRAYNEQFF. CDR3 DNA: TGTGCCAGCAGTTTATTTAGCGGGAGGGCGTACAATGAGCAGTTCTTC.

The chain joins TRBV5-1 to TRBJ2-1; 7 bases fit TRBD2. V dropped 4 bases and J dropped 8; count of bases not matched to a gene: 18. The germline V gene encodes CDR1 SGHRS and CDR2 YFSETQ. The CDR3 has 17 residues. The CDR3 DNA is TGCGCCAGCAGCCTACCCCGTGGCGGGAGCTTTTTCCATGAGCAGTTCTTC. It translates to CASSLPRGGSFFHEQFF.

This clonotype was seen more than once but under ten times. The V gene is TRBV6-2 or TRBV6-3, the J gene TRBJ2-3, with D maybe TRBD1 (7 bases). The CDR3 totals 15 residues. Per the germline V gene, CDR1 is MNHEY and CDR2 is SVGEGT. V shed 2 bases and J shed 0 bases, with 9 bases lying between them. CDR3 DNA sequence: TGTGCCAGCAGTTACCAGGGGGGAAGCACAGATACGCAGTATTTT. It translates to CASSYQGGSTDTQYF.

The chain carries TRBV2 and TRBJ2-6; either TRBD1 or TRBD2 may fit D (6 bases each). The CDR3 has 16 residues. V was clipped by 7 bases and J by 3 bases, with 16 bases between them. The germline V gene encodes CDR1 SNHLY and CDR2 FYNNEI. The CDR3 loop reads CASIPGAQVGANVLTF. As DNA, the CDR3 is TGTGCCAGCATCCCGGGGGCGCAAGTTGGGGCCAACGTCCTGACTTTC.

The CDR3 bases are TGTGCCAGCAGTGCGGATTTTGGGGCGGGAGGGAAAAATGAGCAGTTCTTC. Protein sequence: CASSADFGAGGKNEQFF. The chain links TRBV2 to TRBJ2-1; 9 bases are a match to TRBD2. CDR3 length: 17 amino acids. With V trimmed by 4 bases and J by 7 bases, 14 bases remained unmatched. Germline V gene sequence: CDR1 SNHLY, CDR2 FYNNEI.

V is TRBV4-2 and J is TRBJ2-1; the D is unclear. Germline V gives CDR1 LGHNA, CDR2 YNFKEQ. The CDR3 runs 16 residues. V dropped 7 bases and J dropped 0 bases, with 16 bases sitting between them. The CDR3 loop is CASTLSDEISYNEQFF. The CDR3, as DNA: TGTGCCAGCACCCTAAGCGACGAGATCTCCTACAATGAGCAGTTCTTC.

J is TRBJ2-1 and V is TRBV7-8; 12 positions match TRBD2. After removal of 1 base from V and 2 bases from J, the junction contained 9 bases not matched to a gene. Per the germline V gene, CDR1 is SGHVS and CDR2 is FQNEAQ. The CDR3 loop spans 19 amino acids. CDR3 nucleotide sequence: TGTGCCAGCAGCTTAGAATTGACTAGCGGGAGATTCACCTACAATGAGCAGTTCTTC. This encodes CASSLELTSGRFTYNEQFF.

This chain links TRBV5-6 with TRBJ2-3; 8 bases match TRBD2. From germline, CDR1 is SGHDT and CDR2 YYEEEE. The V segment lost 4 bases and the J segment 2 bases; nucleotides outside the gene matches: 18. The CDR3 spans 19 residues. In DNA form, the CDR3 reads TGTGCCAGCAGCCCGGGCAGCCGAATTCTAGCGGGCCACACAGATACGCAGTATTTT. Its translation is CASSPGSRILAGHTDTQYF.

V is TRBV5-1 and J is TRBJ2-5; D not certain. The CDR3 length is 12 residues. V was pared by 2 bases and J by 7 bases, with 9 bases between. Germline V gene lookup returns CDR1 SGHRS and CDR2 YFSETQ. DNA for the CDR3: TGCGCCAGCAGCTTAGGTTCGGGGACCCAGTACTTC. Its translation is CASSLGSGTQYF.

This clonotype was seen more than once but under ten times. The J gene is TRBJ2-1, the V gene TRBV7-3; 9 nucleotides agree with TRBD2. Germline CDR1 SGHTA, CDR2 FQGTGA. The CDR3 has 15 residues. The J segment lost 6 bases and the V segment lost 1 base, leaving 4 bases of the junction unmatched. CDR3 loop: CASSLSGRAFNEQFF. DNA of the CDR3: TGTGCCAGCAGCTTAAGCGGGAGGGCCTTCAATGAGCAGTTCTTC.

This rearrangement joins TRBV12-3 or TRBV12-4 to TRBJ1-5; a possible D gene is TRBD1 (5 bases). With 4 bases removed from V and 3 bases from J, the gap between germline ends came to 16 bases. The CDR3 is 16 amino acids. This chain's CDR3 is CASSYDRGGDNQPQHF. For the CDR3, the DNA is TGTGCCAGCAGTTACGACAGAGGAGGAGACAATCAGCCCCAGCATTTT.

This clonotype was detected only a few times. The CDR3 sequence: CSARDPGASGGNTGELFF. In nucleotides, the CDR3 is TGCAGTGCTAGAGATCCAGGGGCTAGCGGGGGTAACACCGGGGAGCTGTTTTTT. V usage is TRBV20-1 and J usage is TRBJ2-2, with TRBD2 matching over 10 bases. The length of the CDR3 is 18 residues. Losses at the gene ends were 0 bases for V and 2 bases for J; bases not matched to a gene: 9. The germline gives CDR1 DFQATT, CDR2 SNEGSKA (reference sequence).

This clonotype has a single count. V and J are TRBV7-7 and TRBJ2-5; 12 positions agree with TRBD2. V lost 4 bases, J lost 7 bases, and 10 bases stayed unmatched. Germline-derived CDR1 and CDR2 are SSHAT and FNYEAQ (reference sequence). The CDR3 runs to 16 residues. CDR3 sequence reads: CASSSGLAGVLTTQYF. Written as DNA, the CDR3 is TGTGCCAGCAGCTCGGGACTAGCGGGCGTTTTGACGACCCAGTACTTC.

The chain carries TRBV7-2 and TRBJ2-3; 9 bases fit TRBD2. The CDR3 has 17 residues. The V gene end was trimmed by 5 bases and the J gene end by 5 bases; junction bases not matched to a gene: 14. Germline V lookup: CDR1 SGHTA, CDR2 FQGNSA. The DNA of the CDR3 is TGTGCCAGCAGCCCTGAGGGGAGCGGGAGGAGTTTAGATACGCAGTATTTT. This codes for CASSPEGSGRSLDTQYF.

The rearrangement uses TRBV5-1 and TRBJ2-1; unclear D gene. This CDR3 region has 15 residues. Per the germline V gene, CDR1 is SGHRS and CDR2 is YFSETQ. Trimming pared 1 base from V and 4 bases from J, leaving 12 bases between. The CDR3 coding sequence is TGCGCCAGCAGCTTGCGCAGAGGAGAATACAATGAGCAGTTCTTC. It codes for CASSLRRGEYNEQFF.

In this sample, this clonotype turned up a few times. The chain links TRBV7-9 to TRBJ1-3; 8 nucleotides agree with TRBD1. Trimming cost V 6 bases and J 4 bases; bases outside gene matches: 11. Germline CDR1 SEHNR, CDR2 FQNEAQ (reference sequence). The CDR3 is 16 amino acids. The CDR3 here is CASSSSGTGPGNTIYF. The CDR3 region has the DNA TGTGCCAGCAGTTCATCCGGGACAGGCCCCGGAAACACCATATATTTT.

The rearrangement links TRBV10-3 to TRBJ2-7; 10 bases match TRBD2. There are 17 residues in the CDR3. V dropped 2 bases and J dropped 3; count of bases not matched to a gene: 10. Germline V gene lookup returns CDR1 ENHRY and CDR2 SYGVKD. This CDR3 reads CAISEGLAGGPLYEQYF. The CDR3 DNA follows: TGTGCCATCAGTGAGGGGTTAGCGGGAGGCCCACTCTACGAGCAGTACTTC.

The V gene is TRBV5-1, the J gene TRBJ2-5; 8 bases align to TRBD2. The CDR3 contains 15 residues. The junction had 9 bases not matched to a gene; V was cut back by 4 bases and J by 4 bases. Germline V gene sequence: CDR1 SGHRS, CDR2 YFSETQ. This CDR3 is CASSVASGRGETQYF. CDR3 sequence (DNA): TGCGCCAGCAGCGTTGCAAGCGGGAGAGGAGAGACCCAGTACTTC.

The chain joins TRBV20-1 to TRBJ2-2; D not certain. V was shortened by 3 bases and J by 6 bases, with 8 bases between the two germline ends. This CDR3 spans 12 amino acids. Germline-derived CDR1 and CDR2 are DFQATT and SNEGSKA (reference sequence). Here the CDR3 reads CSASLGPGELFF. CDR3 nucleotides: TGCAGTGCTAGTCTAGGACCCGGGGAGCTGTTTTTT.

This rearrangement joins TRBV27 to TRBJ1-5; D unclear. From germline, CDR1 is MNHEY and CDR2 SMNVEV (reference sequence). Trimming took 2 bases from V and 7 from J, leaving 6 bases between them. This CDR3 is 12 amino acids long. CDR3 sequence (DNA): TGTGCCAGCAGTTTAAGGTTCCAGCCCCAGCATTTT. Its translation is CASSLRFQPQHF.

CDR3 DNA: TGCGCCAGCAGCGCCCACACTGAGCAGTTCTTC. This codes for CASSAHTEQFF. This rearrangement joins TRBV5-1 to TRBJ2-1; D is ambiguous. Trimming removed 4 bases at V and 9 bases at J, with 8 bases between. CDR1 is SGHRS, CDR2 YFSETQ, per germline. CDR3 length equals 11 residues. Variable domain in full (rest from reference TRBV5-1 and TRBJ2-1): KAGVTQTPRYLIKTRGQQVTLSCSPISGHRSVSWYQQTPGQGLQFLFEYFSETQRNKGNFPGRFSGRQFSNSRSEMNVSTLELGDSALYLCASSAHTEQFFGPGTRLTVL.

The chain uses TRBV4-2 and TRBJ2-2; D may be TRBD2 (6 bases). CDR3 size: 20 residues. Germline CDR1 LGHNA, CDR2 YNFKEQ. Trimming pared 4 bases from V and 0 bases from J, leaving 24 bases between. The CDR3 loop reads CASSRRESIKRVTNTGELFF. CDR3 coding DNA: TGTGCCAGCAGCCGTCGGGAGTCTATAAAGCGGGTTACGAACACCGGGGAGCTGTTTTTT.